This entry features one T cell receptor (beta chain) sequence. Its cognate antigen is unknown. This sample was taken from a study of shared clonotypes between healthy human individuals. Overall study findings and caveats: The study found lower generation probabilities in non-shared clonotypes than in those shared by all four donors. Represented diversity, genetic and exposure-history alike, was limited by few donors.

Deep-level settings were used for running the assay. Using immunoSEQ multiplex PCR, the repertoire was profiled, and TCRdb retains in-frame clones only, with some absent. The data show over a million clones, with 65% to 75% seen just once and approximately 1.5% held by the top ten. With V trimmed by 5 bases and J by 3 bases, 3 bases remained unmatched. Germline V gene lookup returns CDR1 LNHDA and CDR2 SQIVND (reference sequence). The CDR3 length is 15 residues. J is TRBJ2-2 and V is TRBV19; 10 bases fit TRBD1. This sequence was found in a man between 18 and 35 years old in good health. Sequencing was performed on memory CD4+ T cells sorted from blood. Stated subset: CD45RA-negative fraction. The CDR3: CASSADRGHTGELFF. CDR3 DNA: TGTGCCAGTAGTGCCGACAGGGGGCACACCGGGGAGCTGTTTTTT.